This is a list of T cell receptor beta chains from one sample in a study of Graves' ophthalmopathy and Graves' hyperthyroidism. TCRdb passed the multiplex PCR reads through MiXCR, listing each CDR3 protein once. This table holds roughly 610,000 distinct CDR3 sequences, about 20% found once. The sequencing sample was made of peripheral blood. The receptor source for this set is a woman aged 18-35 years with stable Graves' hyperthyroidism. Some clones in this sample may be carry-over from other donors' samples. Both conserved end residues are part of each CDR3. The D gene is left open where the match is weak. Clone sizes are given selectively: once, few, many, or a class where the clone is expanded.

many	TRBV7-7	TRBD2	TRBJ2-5	TGTGCTAGCAGCTTAGACGCGGGGGAAGAGACCCAGTACTTC	CASSLDAGEETQYF
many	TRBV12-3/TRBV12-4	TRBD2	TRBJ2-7	TGTGCCAGCAGGCCTAGCGGGAGGGGATACGAGCAGTACTTC	CASRPSGRGYEQYF
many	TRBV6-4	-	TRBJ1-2	TGTGCCAGCACCTTCCCAGGGCGGGACTATGGCTACACCTTC	CASTFPGRDYGYTF
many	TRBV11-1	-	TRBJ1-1	TGTGCCAGCAGCTTAGCGCTGAAGGGACTGAACACTGAAGCTTTCTTT	CASSLALKGLNTEAFF
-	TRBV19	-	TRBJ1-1	TGTGCCACGGGTCGGGGGGCTAGCACTGAAGCTTTCTTT	CATGRGASTEAFF
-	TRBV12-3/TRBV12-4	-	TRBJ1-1	TGTGCCAGCACTCGACGGATGAACACTGAAGCTTTCTTT	CASTRRMNTEAFF
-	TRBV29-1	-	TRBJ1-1	TGCAGCGTTGAAGATCTTGGTGAGGGAATGAACACTGAAGCTTTCTTT	CSVEDLGEGMNTEAFF
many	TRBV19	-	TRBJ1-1	TGTGCCAGTAGTACCTACGGGGGGGGGCTTTTATTCACTGAAGCTTTCTTT	CASSTYGGGLLFTEAFF
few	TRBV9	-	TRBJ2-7	TGTGCCAGCAGCGTAGGTTCTAGTTTGGACTACGAGCAGTACTTC	CASSVGSSLDYEQYF
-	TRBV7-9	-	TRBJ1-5	TGTGCCATCAGCTTAGGGGGAGGGAATCAGCCCCAGCATTTT	CAISLGGGNQPQHF
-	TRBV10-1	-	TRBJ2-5	TGCGCCAGCTCCTCTTTCGGCAGGGGATCGGAGACCCAGTACTTC	CASSSFGRGSETQYF
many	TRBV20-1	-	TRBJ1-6	TGCAGTGCCTCGGGGAGCTCCTATAATTCACCCCTCCACTTT	CSASGSSYNSPLHF
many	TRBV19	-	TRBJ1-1	TGTGCCAGTAGTCTTATACCAACGAACACTGAAGCTTTCTTT	CASSLIPTNTEAFF
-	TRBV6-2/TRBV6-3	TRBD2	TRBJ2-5	TGTGCCAGCAGCCCGAGGAGTAGCGGGAGCGGCGAGACCCAGTACTTC	CASSPRSSGSGETQYF
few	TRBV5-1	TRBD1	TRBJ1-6	TGCGCCAGCAGCCTGGGGCAGGGGGCTTATTCACCCCTCCACTTT	CASSLGQGAYSPLHF
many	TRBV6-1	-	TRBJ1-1	TGTGCCAGCAGTGAAGCTGGGGGGCTCACTGAAGCTTTCTTT	CASSEAGGLTEAFF
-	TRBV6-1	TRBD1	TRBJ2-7	TGTGCCAGCAGCAAAACAGGGGAATACGAGCAGTACTTC	CASSKTGEYEQYF